This T cell receptor beta chain was captured in a study of shared clonotypes between healthy human individuals (dated by TCRdb to 2020 to 2022). Context from the whole study: A couple of women and a few men aged 18 to 49 years were included in the cohort. For each donor, CD4 naive and CD4 memory were each run on three plates, CD8 naive on two plates, and CD8 memory on one plate. The study deeply sequenced blood TCR repertoires of several healthy adults to estimate repertoire size and the extent of clonotype sharing between individuals. Libraries were prepared and TCR repertoires were sequenced by different laboratories using diverse techniques, in order to increase sequencing depth and limit assay-specific biases. Each donor's leukapheresis produced roughly between roughly 0.85 and 9.5 billion PBMCs. Overall study results and their limits: Because the study included only a small number of donors, the genetic and exposure-history diversity represented was limited. Estimated clonotype richness was generally larger for naive than for memory subsets. Clonotypes shared by all four sorted-subset donors showed higher generation probabilities than non-shared clonotypes. Sampling was limited to blood, and TCR repertoires in tissue likely differ from TCR repertoires in blood. Even with the large sequencing depth, rarefaction of the sorted-subset datasets indicated that sequencing was incomplete. About 5% of naive CD4, 3.5% of naive CD8, 2% to 2.5% of memory CD4, and roughly 0.4% of memory CD8 clonotypes were shared across a few donors. Pairwise subsampling led to the expectation that sequencing depth would affect the degree of clonotype sharing among donors.

A remark on this clone: This clone's antigen is unknown. One base away there is no much larger clone; base qualities are not given.

The donors were healthy, HIV-negative adults with no recently reported acute infections or vaccinations. Every donor was a Caucasian adult residing in Nashville, Tennessee, USA. The CD8 memory samples were a combination of magnetically selected CD45RO+ cells and CCR7-negative CD45RA+ effector memory (TemRA) cells. After blood collection by leukapheresis, PBMCs were isolated using Ficoll-Histopaque density gradient centrifugation and then cryopreserved in the vapor phase of liquid nitrogen. Purity and quantity of every magnetically sorted T cell population were checked by analytical flow cytometry. Genomic DNA was isolated from every sorted fraction and measured by UV absorbance on a Nanodrop 2000c. TCR CDR3 regions were amplified from genomic DNA by multiplex PCR using the deep immunoSEQ assay. Extracted genomic DNA from each cell subset was spread evenly across all wells of several immunoSEQ 96-well plates, with each plate serving as a replicate. For sorted subsets, approximately 200 ng of genomic DNA, equivalent to some 30,000 T cell genomes, went into each replicate PCR. Purified libraries were measured with a Qubit 3.0 fluorometer, size-checked on a Bioanalyzer 2100, and measured again with the KAPA Library Quantification kit. Every immunoSEQ 96-well plate was sequenced on a dedicated single-read 150-cycle Illumina NextSeq 550 flow cell. The published analysis was carried out like this. The immunoSEQ output contained only junctional sequences without quality scores, so filtering could not match that applied to full-length reads. To assign V/J genes and CDR3, sequences were annotated using PyIR, a Python wrapper for IgBLAST v1.9, with IMGT germline references. Reads were removed for weak V/J assignments (E-value above 1e-6), missing CDR3, stop codons, out-of-frame junctions, or ambiguous translated residues. V3J clonotypes were defined as sequences sharing the same inferred V gene, J gene, and CDR3 amino acid sequence. Percentage overlap between repertoires was calculated by dividing the number of shared unique clonotypes by the size of the smaller repertoire. Repertoire richness was assessed with RTK rarefaction, the Chao1 estimator, and Recon v2.1 estimates of unobserved clonotypes. Generation probabilities for all TCRbeta clonotypes obtained by the gDNA method from several donors were computed using OLGA. In TCRdb, the immuneACCESS table is reduced to in-frame sequences with V and J assigned. These tables do not hold every clone; where another copy was compared, an unresolved V gene accounts for under half, and the others remain unexplained. V, J and clone size reflect that table, while D and trimming were determined from the DNA. A total of roughly 700,000 clones appear in this sample, around 90% of them only once. Jointly, the top ten make up 30% to 35% of the sample.

The V end loses 7 bases and the J end loses 1 base, and a stretch of 10 bases separates them. Via the germline V gene (reference sequence), CDR1 is SEHNR and CDR2 FQNEAQ. Counted from cysteine to phenylalanine, this CDR3 has 13 amino acids. CDR3 DNA only is kept here, 39 bases in frame from base 1. The sequence was collected from a man aged 18 to 30 in good health. Some clones in this sample may be carry-over from other donors' samples. The sample was memory CD8+ T cells from PBMCs. This specimen's cell subset or site label, per the study, means: CD45RO+ cells pooled with CCR7-negative TemRA cells. In this chain, TRBV7-9 is recombined with TRBJ1-1, with the D segment identity uncertain. The CDR3 corresponds to CASTSRENTEAFF. The DNA sequence is given as TGTGCCAGCACCTCGAGGGAGAACACTGAAGCTTTCTTT.